The 15 T cell receptor beta chains presented below share a single source sample, sequenced in a study of vaccination effects on CD4 cells after COVID-19 (dated by TCRdb to the early 2020s). After less than eleven days of culture, CD4+ T cells were isolated with the EasySep CD4+ T cell isolation kit. Each participant got two doses of an mRNA SARS-CoV-2 vaccine, either BNT162b2 or mRNA-1273. Library preparation used the immunoSEQ multiplex PCR assay. Sourced from immuneACCESS, this table was stored by TCRdb with only in-frame sequences that have V and J called. A share of the clones is absent; for the studies checked, an unresolved V gene accounts for under half, and the remainder has no known explanation. The sample includes tens of thousands of clones, with around 69% observed a single time. In total, the top ten clones hold 15% of the sample. Antigen specificity for these receptors is unknown. Material: CD4+ T cells from PBMCs cultured without peptide, obtained after COVID-19 vaccination. These receptors originate from a human donor who received a COVID-19 vaccine.

V usage is TRBV4-3 and J usage is TRBJ1-2; 7 nucleotides agree with TRBD1. J gave up 2 bases and V 0 bases, and 3 bases lay outside the gene matches. This CDR3 has 15 residues. Germline CDR1 and CDR2: LGHNA and YSLEER. CDR3 sequence (DNA): TGCGCCAGCAGCCAAGAGGTACAGGGGAACTATGGCTACACCTTC. It translates to CASSQEVQGNYGYTF.

This clone was counted only a few times. The J gene is TRBJ1-2, the V gene TRBV6-5, with D hard to call. Trimming left V 7 bases short and J 4 bases short, with 13 bases between. This CDR3 has 13 residues. CDR1 and CDR2 (germline): MNHEY, SVGAGI. CDR3 sequence: CASMVGGAYGYTF. The CDR3 nucleotides read TGTGCCAGCATGGTAGGAGGTGCCTATGGCTACACCTTC.

V usage is TRBV5-4 and J usage is TRBJ1-2; D possibly corresponds to TRBD1 (6 bases). The germline CDR1 and CDR2 sequences are SGHNT and YYREEE (reference sequence). The CDR3 length is 14 residues. Between the trimmed V and J ends, which lost 3 bases and 7 bases, there was a span of 16 bases. The CDR3 loop reads CASSSDRLRGGYTF. The CDR3 nucleotides read TGTGCCAGCAGCTCAGACAGGCTCCGGGGTGGCTACACCTTC.

The V call is TRBV7-2, the J call TRBJ2-1; D might be TRBD1 or TRBD2, each matching 5 bases. Germline values: CDR1 SGHTA, CDR2 FQGNSA. The CDR3 extends over 13 amino acids. V dropped 5 bases and J dropped 6 bases, with 11 bases sitting between them. The CDR3 bases are TGTGCCAGCAGCGCACGGGACCGCAATGAGCAGTTCTTC. Its protein is CASSARDRNEQFF.

The gene calls are TRBV19 and TRBJ1-2; 10 bases fit TRBD1. Germline lookup yields CDR1 LNHDA and CDR2 SQIVND (reference sequence). V shed 5 bases and J 4 bases; nucleotides not matched to a gene: 7. CDR3 length: 15 residues. CDR3 DNA: TGTGCCAGTAGTCGGGACAGGGGCCGTCCCTATGGCTACACCTTC. Translation: CASSRDRGRPYGYTF.

The genes are TRBV5-4 and TRBJ2-7, with D tentatively TRBD1 or TRBD2 (6 bases each). The germline gives CDR1 SGHNT, CDR2 YYREEE (reference sequence). Deletions cut 4 bases from V and 5 bases from J, with 19 bases between. This CDR3 contains 15 residues. This CDR3 reads CASSLDGGGSNEQYF. Written as DNA, the CDR3 is TGTGCCAGCAGCCTGGATGGAGGGGGTTCCAACGAGCAGTACTTC. The entire variable domain, with the rest obtained from reference TRBV5-4 and TRBJ2-7, is as follows: ETGVTQSPTHLIKTRGQQVTLRCSSQSGHNTVSWYQQALGQGPQFIFQYYREEENGRGNFPPRFSGLQFPNYSSELNVNALELDDSALYLCASSLDGGGSNEQYFGPGTRLTVT.

The chain employs TRBV3-1 (or the pseudogene TRBV3-2) and TRBJ2-3, with 7 bases lining up with TRBD2. Trimming took 5 bases from V and 12 from J; bases not matched to a gene: 8. The CDR3 sequence is 12 residues long. Germline CDR1 reads LGHDT; CDR2 reads YNNKEL (reference sequence). CDR3 nucleotide sequence: TGTGCCAGCAGCACATCTAGCGGTACTCAGTATTTT. It yields the protein CASSTSSGTQYF.

The chain carries TRBV2 and TRBJ2-5; D is ambiguous. Trimming cost V 5 bases and J 1 base, with 11 bases left between them. This CDR3 region has 14 residues. CDR1 SNHLY and CDR2 FYNNEI come from the germline V gene. CDR3 DNA sequence: TGTGCCAGCAGTCGTGACTCGTTCCAAGAGACCCAGTACTTC. This sequence encodes CASSRDSFQETQYF.

CDR3 region: CASSPRLLTGGRETQYF. CDR3 bases: TGTGCCAGCAGCCCCCGACTTTTGACAGGGGGAAGGGAGACCCAGTACTTC. V usage is TRBV7-8 and J usage is TRBJ2-5; TRBD1 aligns across 9 bases. Germline lookup yields CDR1 SGHVS and CDR2 FQNEAQ. J gave up 5 bases and V 5 bases, and 15 bases lay outside the gene matches. The CDR3 length is 17 residues.

This chain uses TRBV7-8 with TRBJ2-1, with TRBD2 matching 14 bases. The CDR3 length is 18 residues. Germline V lookup: CDR1 SGHVS, CDR2 FQNEAQ. Trimming took 5 bases from V and 2 from J; bases not matched to a gene: 8. CDR3 amino acids: CASSAPGLAGVAYNEQFF. CDR3 DNA sequence: TGTGCCAGCAGCGCCCCGGGACTAGCGGGAGTTGCCTACAATGAGCAGTTCTTC.

The rearrangement uses TRBV28 and TRBJ2-7; maybe TRBD2 (6 bases). The CDR3 runs 14 residues. V dropped 3 bases and J dropped 6 bases, with 15 bases sitting between them. Germline CDR1 MDHEN, CDR2 SYDVKM. DNA of the CDR3: TGTGCCAGCAGTTTGGCGGGGTTAGCCGGCGAGCAGTACTTC. Its protein is CASSLAGLAGEQYF.

The chain uses TRBV18 and TRBJ1-4; 9 positions match TRBD1. The CDR3 is 15 residues long. Germline loops: CDR1 KGHSH, CDR2 LQKENI. J gave up 5 bases and V 3 bases, and 4 bases lay outside the gene matches. CDR3: CASSPTGTGNEKLFF. For the CDR3, the DNA is TGTGCCAGCTCACCGACCGGGACAGGGAATGAAAAACTGTTTTTT.

This clone was picked up a small number of times. The chain uses TRBV3-1 (or the pseudogene TRBV3-2) and TRBJ2-2; no definite D call. The CDR3 sequence is 15 residues long. V lost 1 base, J lost 0 bases, and 6 bases lay in between. CDR1 is LGHDT, CDR2 YNNKEL, per germline (reference sequence). CDR3 protein: CASSQGWSNTGELFF. CDR3 bases: TGTGCCAGCAGCCAAGGGTGGTCGAACACCGGGGAGCTGTTTTTT.

The chain uses TRBV21-1 and TRBJ1-1. TRBV21-1 is deemed a pseudogene. CDR3 size: 13 residues. In DNA, the CDR3 is TGTGCCAGCAGCAAAATCGGACCCCTCCGAGCTTTCTTT. Residues: CASSKIGPLRAFF.

This chain links TRBV30 with TRBJ1-2; 9 nucleotides match TRBD1. The germline CDR1 and CDR2 sequences are GTSNPN and SVGIG (reference sequence). V lost 4 bases, J lost 7 bases, and 13 bases stayed unmatched. The CDR3 sequence is 15 residues long. Here the CDR3 DNA reads TGTGCCTGGAAGATAGAGGGACAGGGTGGTGGTGGCTACACCTTC. Translating it yields CAWKIEGQGGGGYTF.